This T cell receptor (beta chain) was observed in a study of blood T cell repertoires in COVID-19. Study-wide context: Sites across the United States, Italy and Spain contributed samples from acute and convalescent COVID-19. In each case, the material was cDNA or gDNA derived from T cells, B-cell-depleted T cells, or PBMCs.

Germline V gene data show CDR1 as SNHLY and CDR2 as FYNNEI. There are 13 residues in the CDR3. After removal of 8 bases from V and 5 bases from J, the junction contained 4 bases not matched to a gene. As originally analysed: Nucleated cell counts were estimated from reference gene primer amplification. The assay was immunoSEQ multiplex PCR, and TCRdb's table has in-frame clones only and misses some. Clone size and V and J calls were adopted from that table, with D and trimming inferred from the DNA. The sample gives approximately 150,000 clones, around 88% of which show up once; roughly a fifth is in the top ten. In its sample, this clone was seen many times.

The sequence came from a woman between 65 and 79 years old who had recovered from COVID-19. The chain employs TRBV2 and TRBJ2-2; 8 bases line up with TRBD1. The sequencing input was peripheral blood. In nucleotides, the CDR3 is TGTGCCAGCGCCACAGGGGGAACCGGGGAGCTGTTTTTT. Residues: CASATGGTGELFF.